This T cell receptor (beta chain) comes out of a study of T cells expressing NK-cell markers. The CDR3 is 12 amino acids. TCRdb re-called the 5' RACE reads; every CDR3 protein appears as one record, without DNA. Here the sample table reports some 410,000 distinct CDR3 sequences. The source material was blood T cells: a sorted CD56 or NKG2C T cell subset, CD4+ or CD8+ T cells, or bulk PBMC T cells (not recorded which). The rearrangement uses TRBV12-3 or TRBV12-4 and TRBJ2-1. This receptor was obtained from a woman aged 18 to 69 in good health. The CDR3 loop reads CASSFRVNEQFF.